This T cell receptor (beta chain) was documented in a study of ipilimumab plus nivolumab after autologous stem cell transplantation. Sequencing was performed with immunoSEQ multiplex PCR; in TCRdb, only in-frame clones are kept and a portion is missing. The table lists 40,000 to 45,000 clones, about 92% of them singletons. The CDR3 sequence is 15 residues long. V was shortened by 4 bases and J by 6 bases, with 19 bases between the two germline ends. Germline V gene lookup returns CDR1 SGHDT and CDR2 YYEEEE. The sequence was obtained from a male donor with multiple myeloma. The chain joins TRBV5-6 to TRBJ1-1; perhaps TRBD1 as D (5 bases). This sample comprised PBMCs, obtained in a trial of ipilimumab plus nivolumab as post-transplant consolidation. CDR3 nucleotide sequence: TGTGCCAGCAGCGCCCCCTCGACAGCCTGGGCTGAAGCTTTCTTT. Residues: CASSAPSTAWAEAFF.